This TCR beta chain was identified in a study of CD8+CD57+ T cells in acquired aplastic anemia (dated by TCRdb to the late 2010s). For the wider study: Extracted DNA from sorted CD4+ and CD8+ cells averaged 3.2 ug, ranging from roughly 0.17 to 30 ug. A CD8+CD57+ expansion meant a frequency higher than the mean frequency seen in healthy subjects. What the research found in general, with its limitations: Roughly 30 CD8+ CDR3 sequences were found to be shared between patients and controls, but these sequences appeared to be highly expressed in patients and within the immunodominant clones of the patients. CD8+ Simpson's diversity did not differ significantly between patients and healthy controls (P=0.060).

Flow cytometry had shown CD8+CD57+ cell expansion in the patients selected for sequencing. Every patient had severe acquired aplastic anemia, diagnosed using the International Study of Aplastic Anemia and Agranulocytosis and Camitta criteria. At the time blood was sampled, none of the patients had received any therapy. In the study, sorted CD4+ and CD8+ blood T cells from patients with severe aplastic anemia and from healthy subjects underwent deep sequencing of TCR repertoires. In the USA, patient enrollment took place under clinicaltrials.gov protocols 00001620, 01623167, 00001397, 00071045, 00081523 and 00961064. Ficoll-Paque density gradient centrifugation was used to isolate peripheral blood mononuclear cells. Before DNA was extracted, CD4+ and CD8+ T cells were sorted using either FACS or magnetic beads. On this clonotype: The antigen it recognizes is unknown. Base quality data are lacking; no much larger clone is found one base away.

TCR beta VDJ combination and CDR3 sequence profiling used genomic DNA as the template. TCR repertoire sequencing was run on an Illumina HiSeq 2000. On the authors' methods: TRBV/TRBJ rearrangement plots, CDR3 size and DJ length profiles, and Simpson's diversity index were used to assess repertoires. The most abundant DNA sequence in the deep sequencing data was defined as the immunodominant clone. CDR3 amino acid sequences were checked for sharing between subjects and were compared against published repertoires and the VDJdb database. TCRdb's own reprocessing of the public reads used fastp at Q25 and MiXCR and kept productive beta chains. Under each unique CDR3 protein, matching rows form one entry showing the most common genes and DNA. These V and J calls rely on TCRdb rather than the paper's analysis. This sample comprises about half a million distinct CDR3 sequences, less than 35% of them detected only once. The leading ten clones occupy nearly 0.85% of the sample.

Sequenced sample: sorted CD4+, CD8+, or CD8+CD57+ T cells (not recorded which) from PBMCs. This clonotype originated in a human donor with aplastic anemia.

The bases are TGTGCCAGCAGCTTGTTTGGGGGCGTGGACACTGAAGCTTTCTTT. Its protein reads: CASSLFGGVDTEAFF. The chain is made from TRBV5-5 and TRBJ1-1, and TRBD1 may be the D gene, going by 6 matching bases. Between the V and J ends, shortened by 1 base and 3 bases respectively, the junction contains 13 bases. Measured from the cysteine to the phenylalanine, the CDR3 is 15 residues long. Solely the CDR3 DNA is kept, with 45 bases framed from the first base. From the germline V gene (reference sequence), CDR1 is SGHKS and CDR2 is YYEKEE.